This is a list of T cell receptor beta chains from one sample in a study of cytomegalovirus exposure and HLA in healthy donors. Repertoires were generated with immunoSEQ multiplex PCR, while TCRdb's copy carries only in-frame clones and drops some. The sample has more than 95,000 clones, around three quarters seen once. What was sequenced was PBMCs. Receptors were obtained from a woman aged 18-29 years in good health and CMV-seropositive. Each CDR3 is given with its conserved first and last residue. The order of the fields is J gene, clone size, D gene, V gene, CDR3 protein, CDR3 DNA. A D gene is named only where the DNA matches it firmly. Rows give clone size only sometimes, using once, few, many, or a class for an expanded clone.

>TRBJ2-7|few|TRBD2|TRBV5-1
CASSPTSGGLSEQYF
TGCGCCAGCAGCCCCACGAGCGGGGGGTTAAGCGAGCAGTACTTC
>TRBJ2-3|.|TRBD2|TRBV4-2
CASSQVPSGGAYTDTQYF
TGTGCCAGCAGCCAAGTCCCTAGCGGGGGGGCCTACACAGATACGCAGTATTTT
>TRBJ1-5|once|.|TRBV7-8
CASSSPAGNQPQHF
TGTGCCAGCAGCTCCCCCGCGGGCAATCAGCCCCAGCATTTT
>TRBJ1-3|few|.|TRBV18
CASSPGPFDGNTIYF
TGTGCCAGCTCACCAGGGCCGTTTGATGGAAACACCATATATTTT
>TRBJ2-1|.|TRBD2|TRBV2
CASEEAGAYNEQFF
TGTGCCAGCGAGGAAGCGGGAGCCTACAATGAGCAGTTCTTC
>TRBJ1-1|once|TRBD1|TRBV15
CATSSLIRTGGLNTEAFF
TGTGCCACCAGCTCTCTAATACGGACAGGGGGACTGAACACTGAAGCTTTCTTT
>TRBJ2-7|.|TRBD1|TRBV5-4
CASSSKGRTGKVEQYF
TGTGCCAGCAGCTCAAAAGGGCGGACAGGGAAGGTCGAGCAGTACTTC
>TRBJ2-7|.|TRBD2|TRBV5-5
CASSWGGGTIRYEQYF
TGTGCCAGCAGCTGGGGGGGAGGGACTATACGCTACGAGCAGTACTTC
>TRBJ1-1|few|TRBD1|TRBV7-9
CASSAPQGVIVNTEAFF
TGTGCCAGCAGCGCGCCACAGGGGGTAATAGTGAACACTGAAGCTTTCTTT
>TRBJ2-7|.|.|TRBV12-2
CASLWAKASLYSYEQYF
TGTGCAAGTCTTTGGGCAAAGGCTAGCCTATACTCCTACGAGCAGTACTTC
>TRBJ1-3|few|.|TRBV7-8
CASSLVALSSGNTIYF
TGTGCCAGCAGCTTAGTCGCCCTGAGCTCTGGAAACACCATATATTTT
>TRBJ1-5|.|.|TRBV2
CASSAEYQPQHF
TGTGCCAGCAGTGCGGAGTACCAGCCCCAGCATTTT
>TRBJ1-2|once|TRBD1|TRBV29-1
CSAHGTGLRGYTF
TGCAGCGCTCACGGGACAGGGCTCAGGGGCTACACCTTC
>TRBJ2-3|.|.|TRBV18
CASSPRDFNTDTQYF
TGTGCCAGCTCACCACGGGACTTTAACACAGATACGCAGTATTTT
>TRBJ1-2|.|TRBD1|TRBV27
CASSFRTGDYGYTF
TGTGCCAGCAGTTTCAGGACAGGGGACTATGGCTACACCTTC
>TRBJ2-7|once|TRBD2|TRBV11-1
CASSLVSGSYEQYF
TGTGCCAGCAGCTTAGTTAGCGGGTCCTACGAGCAGTACTTC
>TRBJ1-4|.|.|TRBV21-1
CASSTKGGTPEKLFF
TGTGCCAGCAGCACCAAGGGAGGGACCCCTGAAAAACTGTTTTTT
>TRBJ2-1|.|.|TRBV18
CASSPSASFNEQFF
TGTGCCAGCTCACCCAGTGCTAGTTTCAATGAGCAGTTCTTC
>TRBJ1-4|once|.|TRBV27
CASSLWGTNEKLFF
TGTGCCAGCAGTTTATGGGGCACTAATGAAAAACTGTTTTTT
>TRBJ2-5|.|TRBD2|TRBV9
CASSPTSGIGETQYF
TGTGCCAGCAGCCCCACTAGCGGGATAGGAGAGACCCAGTACTTC
>TRBJ1-1|.|.|TRBV19
CASSTPWTEMNTEAFF
TGTGCCAGTAGTACCCCCTGGACAGAGATGAACACTGAAGCTTTCTTT
>TRBJ1-1|.|.|TRBV18
CASSDAQGRTEAFF
TGTGCCAGCTCAGACGCTCAGGGAAGGACTGAAGCTTTCTTT
>TRBJ2-7|.|TRBD2|TRBV9
CASSVEAGGYEQYF
TGTGCCAGCAGCGTAGAGGCGGGGGGCTACGAGCAGTACTTC
>TRBJ2-3|few|.|TRBV29-1
CSVRAGGGDTQYF
TGCAGCGTTCGTGCAGGGGGAGGAGATACGCAGTATTTT
>TRBJ2-5|.|TRBD1|TRBV5-1
CASSPRDRGLGQYF
TGCGCCAGCAGCCCTAGGGACAGGGGTCTAGGGCAGTACTTC
>TRBJ2-7|.|.|TRBV4-2
CASSPRQYYEQYF
TGTGCCAGCAGCCCAAGACAGTACTACGAGCAGTACTTC
>TRBJ2-5|.|TRBD2|TRBV9
CASSSVAGRGETQYF
TGTGCCAGCAGCTCAGTAGCGGGAAGGGGGGAGACCCAGTACTTC
>TRBJ1-2|.|.|TRBV2
CASIMTENYGYTF
TGTGCCAGCATTATGACAGAGAACTATGGCTACACCTTC
>TRBJ2-7|.|TRBD2|TRBV14
CASSQMGGHEQYF
TGTGCCAGCAGCCAAATGGGAGGGCACGAGCAGTACTTC
>TRBJ1-4|.|.|TRBV19
CASTPLLGQGSLINEKLFF
TGTGCCAGTACCCCCCTCCTCGGGCAGGGGTCTCTTATTAATGAAAAACTGTTTTTT
>TRBJ2-1|.|.|TRBV29-1
CSVVGGRDEQFF
TGCAGCGTTGTAGGAGGGCGAGACGAGCAGTTCTTC
>TRBJ2-7|.|TRBD2|TRBV5-6
CASSQTLAGIEQYF
TGTGCCAGCAGCCAGACTTTAGCGGGAATCGAGCAGTACTTC
>TRBJ2-1|few|.|TRBV5-6
CASRGSGHNEQFF
TGTGCCAGCAGAGGGAGCGGCCACAATGAGCAGTTCTTC
>TRBJ2-2|.|.|TRBV4-2
CASSQAGDYNTGELFF
TGTGCCAGCAGCCAAGCAGGGGACTATAACACCGGGGAGCTGTTTTTT
>TRBJ1-2|once|.|TRBV6-6
CACLRGRTYGYTF
TGTGCCTGCCTGAGAGGGCGGACCTATGGCTACACCTTC
>TRBJ2-7|.|TRBD1|TRBV14
CASSSLPGQGSYEQYF
TGTGCCAGCAGCTCCCTTCCGGGACAGGGCTCCTACGAGCAGTACTTC
>TRBJ1-2|.|.|TRBV5-1
CASSPSKGSTYGYTF
TGCGCCAGCAGCCCATCGAAAGGGAGCACTTATGGCTACACCTTC
>TRBJ1-5|.|.|TRBV4-1
CASSQGWDTNQPQHF
TGCGCCAGCAGCCAAGGGTGGGACACTAATCAGCCCCAGCATTTT
>TRBJ1-1|.|.|TRBV9
CASSPGGDGTEAFF
TGTGCCAGCAGCCCTGGGGGGGATGGTACTGAAGCTTTCTTT
>TRBJ2-7|few|.|TRBV2
CASLEVRQGIRYEQYF
TGTGCCAGCCTGGAAGTCCGCCAGGGAATTCGCTACGAGCAGTACTTC
>TRBJ2-3|.|TRBD2|TRBV19
CATQGLAGVGTQYF
TGTGCCACCCAGGGACTAGCGGGAGTGGGTACGCAGTATTTT
>TRBJ1-5|.|.|TRBV13
CASSFRGSNQPQHF
TGTGCCAGCAGCTTCAGGGGTAGCAATCAGCCCCAGCATTTT